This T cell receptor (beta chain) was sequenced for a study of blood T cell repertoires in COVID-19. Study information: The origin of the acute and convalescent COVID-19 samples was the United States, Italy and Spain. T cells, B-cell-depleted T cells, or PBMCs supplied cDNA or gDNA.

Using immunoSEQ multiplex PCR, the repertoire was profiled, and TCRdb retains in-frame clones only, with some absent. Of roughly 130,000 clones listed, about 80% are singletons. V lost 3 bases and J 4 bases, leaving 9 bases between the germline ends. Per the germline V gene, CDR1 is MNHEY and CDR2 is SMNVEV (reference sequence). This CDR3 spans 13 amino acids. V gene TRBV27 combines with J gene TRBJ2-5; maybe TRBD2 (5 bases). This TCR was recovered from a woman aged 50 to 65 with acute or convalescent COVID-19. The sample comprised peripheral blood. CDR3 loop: CASSFGLVETQYF. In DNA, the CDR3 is TGTGCCAGCAGTTTCGGACTGGTAGAGACCCAGTACTTC.